The T cell receptor (beta chain) described here comes from a study of cytotoxic CD8 clonotypes in ibrutinib-treated CLL. Here immunoSEQ multiplex PCR was the method, and the copy in TCRdb shows in-frame clones only, minus some. The sample has about 300,000 clones; approximately 67% are singletons. There are 16 residues in the CDR3. From germline, CDR1 is SGHAT and CDR2 FQDESV (reference sequence). Trimming cost V 0 bases and J 7 bases, with 19 bases left between them. The material sequenced was PBMCs, taken after 36 months of ibrutinib treatment. The rearrangement links TRBV11-1 to TRBJ2-7; no clear D gene. This receptor was obtained from a human donor with chronic lymphocytic leukemia. For the CDR3, the DNA is TGTGCCAGCAGCTTAGCACCAGAGCCCCTGTTCTGGGAGCAGTACTTC. This translates into CASSLAPEPLFWEQYF. The entire variable domain, with the rest obtained from reference TRBV11-1 and TRBJ2-7, is as follows: EAEVAQSPRYKITEKSQAVAFWCDPISGHATLYWYRQILGQGPELLVQFQDESVVDDSQLPKDRFSAERLKGVDSTLKIQPAELGDSAMYLCASSLAPEPLFWEQYFGPGTRLTVT.